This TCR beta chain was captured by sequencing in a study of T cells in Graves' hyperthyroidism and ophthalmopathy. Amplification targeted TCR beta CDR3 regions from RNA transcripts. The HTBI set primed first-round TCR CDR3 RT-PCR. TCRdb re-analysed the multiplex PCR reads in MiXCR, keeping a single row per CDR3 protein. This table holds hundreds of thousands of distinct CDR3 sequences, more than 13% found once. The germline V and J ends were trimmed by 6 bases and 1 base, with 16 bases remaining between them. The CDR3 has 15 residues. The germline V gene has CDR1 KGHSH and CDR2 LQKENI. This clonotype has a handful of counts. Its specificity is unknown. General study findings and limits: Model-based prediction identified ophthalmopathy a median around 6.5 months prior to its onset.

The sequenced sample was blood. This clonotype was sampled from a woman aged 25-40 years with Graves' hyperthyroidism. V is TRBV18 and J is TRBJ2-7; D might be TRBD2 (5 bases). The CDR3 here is CASSRWRASSYEQYF. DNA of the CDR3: TGTGCCAGCTCTAGATGGCGGGCGTCTTCCTACGAGCAGTACTTC. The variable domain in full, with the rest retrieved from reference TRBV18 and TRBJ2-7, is NAGVMQNPRHLVRRRGQEARLRCSPMKGHSHVYWYRQLPEEGLKFMVYLQKENIIDESGMPKERFSAEFPKEGPSILRIQQVVRGDSAAYFCASSRWRASSYEQYFGPGTRLTVT.